The clone carrying this T cell receptor beta chain was seen just once. Per the authors' pipeline: Estimation of nucleated cell counts was performed using reference gene primer amplification. Measured with immunoSEQ multiplex PCR; TCRdb has only the in-frame clones, and not every one. V and J calls and clone size are as listed in that table; D and trimming were resolved from the DNA. The sample holds roughly 100,000 clones, about 80% seen once. The data derive from a study of blood T cell repertoires in COVID-19. The CDR3 runs 18 residues. The chain combines TRBV21-1 with TRBJ2-3; the tabulated D call, TRBD1, remains unverified against the DNA. TRBV21-1 is tagged as a pseudogene. The sequence came from a human donor in a cohort sampled during active or convalescent COVID-19. Sequenced sample: peripheral blood. The CDR3 bases are TGTGCCAGCAGCAAAGGCGACAGGTCCCTACCTAGCACAGATACGCAGTATTTT. Translating it yields CASSKGDRSLPSTDTQYF.